The TCR beta chain described here comes from a study of identical twins. Overall study findings and caveats: The same donors were not followed; conclusions instead depended on cross-sectional statistical analysis. Where out-of-frame alpha sequences were twin-shared, they showed excess low generation probability.

V was clipped by 7 bases and J by 1 base; unmatched bases: 4. The CDR3 spans 14 residues. Germline V gene lookup returns CDR1 MNHNS and CDR2 SASEGT. MiXCR, run by TCRdb on the 5' RACE reads, gives a single entry per CDR3 protein. The data show about 520,000 distinct CDR3 sequences, roughly a fifth seen once. Comment on this clonotype: Its antigen is currently unknown.

These data also formed part of another study, on T cells expressing NK-cell markers. This second study says: All TCR beta repertoires analysed originated from sorted CD3+CD56+NKG2C+, CD3+CD56+NKG2C- and CD3+CD56-NKG2C+ T cells.

The receptor was isolated from a woman between 18 and 29 years old in good health. The sequencing input was CD4+ T cells sorted from blood. The rearrangement uses TRBV6-1 and TRBJ1-1; 9 bases agree with TRBD1. The DNA of the CDR3 is TGTGCCAGCAAAATGACAGGGGGGAACACTGAAGCTTTCTTT. This encodes CASKMTGGNTEAFF.